The rows below give T cell receptor beta chains drawn from one sample of a study of Graves' ophthalmopathy and Graves' hyperthyroidism. TCRdb reanalysed the multiplex PCR reads using MiXCR and keeps one entry per CDR3 protein. The sample gives over a million distinct CDR3 sequences, roughly 35% of which show up once; approximately 12% is in the top ten. Specimen: peripheral blood or thyroid tissue (not recorded which). The source is an adult man with Graves' hyperthyroidism. CDR3s include the opening cysteine and the closing phenylalanine or tryptophan. D genes are given only for firm matches. Expanded clones are given a class, and other clones once, few, many or no size at all.

V gene	D gene	clone size	J gene	CDR3 protein	CDR3 DNA
TRBV7-2	.	.	TRBJ2-2	CASSKGRDTGELFF	TGTGCCAGCAGTAAGGGCAGGGACACCGGGGAGCTGTTTTTT
TRBV10-3	TRBD2	once	TRBJ2-5	CAISEFETSGNKETQYF	TGTGCCATCAGTGAGTTTGAGACTAGCGGGAACAAAGAGACCCAGTACTTC
TRBV25-1	TRBD1	.	TRBJ1-2	CATHETGDYGYTF	TGTGCCACTCACGAGACAGGGGACTATGGCTACACCTTC
TRBV2	.	many	TRBJ1-6	CASIRGGDSPLHF	TGTGCCAGCATCCGGGGGGGAGACTCACCCCTCCACTTT
TRBV14	.	.	TRBJ2-2	CASSQALGELFF	TGTGCCAGCAGCCAAGCGCTGGGGGAGCTGTTTTTT
TRBV25-1	TRBD2	.	TRBJ2-7	CASSQDPAGSYEQYF	TGTGCCAGCAGCCAAGACCCAGCGGGGAGCTACGAGCAGTACTTC
TRBV2	TRBD1	many	TRBJ1-1	CASDRTGGGYTEAFF	TGTGCCAGCGACCGGACAGGGGGGGGCTACACTGAAGCTTTCTTT
TRBV7-2	.	many	TRBJ2-7	CASSKRQESSYEQYF	TGTGCCAGCAGCAAAAGACAGGAGAGCTCCTACGAGCAGTACTTC
TRBV7-2	.	many	TRBJ1-3	CASSLLRWAGASGNTIYF	TGTGCCAGCAGCTTACTCCGTTGGGCGGGGGCTTCTGGAAACACCATATATTTT
TRBV7-9	.	.	TRBJ2-5	CASTKTRARGETQYF	TGTGCTAGCACCAAAACCAGGGCCCGCGGAGAGACCCAGTACTTC
TRBV20-1	TRBD2	few	TRBJ2-7	CSADTAGLAGILGLYEQYF	TGCAGTGCTGATACAGCGGGACTAGCGGGAATCCTTGGGCTCTACGAGCAGTACTTC
TRBV6-5	.	few	TRBJ1-6	CASSYAAYNSPLHF	TGTGCCAGCAGTTACGCCGCATATAATTCACCCCTCCACTTT
TRBV4-1	TRBD2	.	TRBJ2-7	CASSQNPGTSGAYEQYF	TGCGCCAGCAGCCAAAACCCCGGGACTAGCGGTGCCTACGAGCAGTACTTC
TRBV2	.	many	TRBJ1-6	CASSGHWQGNSPLHF	TGTGCCAGCAGCGGCCATTGGCAGGGCAATTCACCCCTCCACTTT
TRBV11-2	.	few	TRBJ2-3	CASSPRAGGTQYF	TGTGCCAGCAGCCCACGGGCAGGCGGTACGCAGTATTTT
TRBV15	TRBD1	many	TRBJ1-6	CATAGTGGRSPLHF	TGTGCCACCGCGGGGACAGGGGGCCGGTCACCCCTCCACTTT
TRBV12-3/TRBV12-4	TRBD1	many	TRBJ1-5	CASSFAETGDQPQHF	TGTGCCAGCAGTTTCGCTGAGACAGGGGATCAGCCCCAGCATTTT
TRBV4-1	TRBD1	few	TRBJ1-2	CASSQTTGTGGAYGYTF	TGCGCCAGCAGCCAAACCACCGGGACAGGGGGCGCATATGGCTACACCTTC
TRBV2	.	.	TRBJ1-5	CASFNGAYNQPQHF	TGTGCCAGCTTTAATGGGGCTTACAATCAGCCCCAGCATTTT
TRBV5-1	TRBD2	.	TRBJ2-1	CASSSRESGYNEQFF	TGCGCCAGCAGCTCGCGGGAGTCAGGGTACAATGAGCAGTTCTTC
TRBV25-1	TRBD2	many	TRBJ2-5	CASSDGGLARSLQTQYF	TGTGCCAGCAGTGACGGTGGACTAGCAAGGTCGCTCCAGACCCAGTACTTC
TRBV30	.	.	TRBJ2-7	CAWSQWDEQYF	TGTGCCTGGAGCCAATGGGACGAGCAGTACTTC
TRBV7-6	.	few	TRBJ2-7	CASSLEPLSYEQYF	TGTGCCAGCAGCTTAGAGCCTCTATCCTACGAGCAGTACTTC
TRBV3-1	.	.	TRBJ1-2	CASSQGYRVNDGYTF	TGTGCCAGCAGCCAAGGATACAGGGTCAATGATGGCTACACCTTC
TRBV7-8	.	.	TRBJ1-6	CASRSSSYNSPLHF	TGTGCCAGCAGGTCGAGCTCCTATAATTCACCCCTCCACTTT
TRBV29-1	.	.	TRBJ2-2	CSSLSGANTGELFF	TGCAGCAGTTTGTCGGGGGCGAACACCGGGGAGCTGTTTTTT
TRBV12-5	.	once	TRBJ2-5	CASSLGEISVTQYF	TGTGCCAGCAGTTTAGGGGAGATCTCGGTGACCCAGTACTTC
TRBV10-3	TRBD1	.	TRBJ1-2	CASSRKTGVGYTF	TGTGCCAGCAGCCGAAAAACAGGGGTAGGCTACACCTTC
TRBV25-1	.	many	TRBJ2-7	CASSEGIAYEQYF	TGTGCCAGCAGTGAAGGGATCGCCTACGAGCAGTACTTC
TRBV29-1	.	few	TRBJ1-6	CSAKGPPSSYNSPLHF	TGCAGCGCAAAAGGACCGCCGAGCTCCTATAATTCACCCCTCCACTTT